Following are 32 T cell receptor beta chains from one sample sequenced in a study of OX40 agonist ivuxolimab in advanced cancers. Only in-frame clones appear in the TCRdb table, and some are missing; sequencing was by immunoSEQ multiplex PCR. The sample has under 25,000 clones, around four fifths seen once. This material consisted of CD4+ or CD8+ T cells sorted from blood, taken in a trial of the OX40 agonist ivuxolimab. The receptors come from an adult with an advanced solid tumor such as melanoma, head and neck, liver or kidney cancer.

The V gene is TRBV5-6, the J gene TRBJ2-1; D possibly corresponds to TRBD1 (5 bases). V was clipped by 4 bases and J by 7 bases, with 9 bases between them. Germline V lookup: CDR1 SGHDT, CDR2 YYEEEE. The length of the CDR3 is 12 residues. The CDR3 DNA follows: TGTGCCAGCAGCCCGACAGAAAATGAGCAGTTCTTC. Protein product: CASSPTENEQFF.

This clone was found a few times. The chain uses TRBV11-1 and TRBJ2-5; D unresolved. This CDR3 has 13 residues. CDR1 SGHAT and CDR2 FQDESV come from the germline V gene (reference sequence). The ends were cut back, 5 bases at V and 2 bases at J, with 9 bases in the middle. The CDR3 sequence is CASSVTEQETQYF. CDR3 DNA sequence: TGTGCCAGCAGCGTAACTGAGCAAGAGACCCAGTACTTC.

The J gene is TRBJ2-2, the V gene TRBV9; either TRBD1 or TRBD2 may fit D (5 bases each). CDR3 size: 15 residues. Per the germline V gene, CDR1 is SGDLS and CDR2 is YYNGEE. V was pared by 4 bases and J by 1 base, with 11 bases between. CDR3 residues: CASSHGTGNTGELFF. DNA for the CDR3: TGTGCCAGCAGCCATGGGACGGGGAACACCGGGGAGCTGTTTTTT.

The rearrangement uses TRBV5-4 and TRBJ2-7; 7 bases are shared with TRBD1. Germline assignment: CDR1 SGHNT and CDR2 YYREEE (reference sequence). This CDR3 spans 14 amino acids. J lost 2 bases, V lost 4 bases, and 6 bases had no gene match. The CDR3 here is CASSPHQGAYEQYF. CDR3 coding DNA: TGTGCCAGCAGCCCACACCAGGGGGCCTACGAGCAGTACTTC.

This rearrangement joins TRBV2 to TRBJ2-1, with 8 bases that match TRBD2. The CDR3 consists of 16 residues. Unmatched junction bases numbered 9, after V lost 3 bases and J lost 5 bases. Per germline, CDR1 SNHLY and CDR2 FYNNEI. As DNA, the CDR3 is TGTGCCAGCAGTGAGCCCCAGCGGGAGCAGGACAATGAGCAGTTCTTC. This encodes CASSEPQREQDNEQFF.

V and J are TRBV9 and TRBJ1-5; D gene uncertain. The CDR3 contains 13 residues. Trimming cost V 3 bases and J 3 bases, with 7 bases left between them. Germline V gives CDR1 SGDLS, CDR2 YYNGEE. CDR3 loop: CASSASDNQPQHF. CDR3 sequence (DNA): TGTGCCAGCAGCGCCTCGGACAATCAGCCCCAGCATTTT.

The V call is TRBV9, the J call TRBJ2-2; D is undetermined. The CDR3 contains 14 residues. The germline V gene has CDR1 SGDLS and CDR2 YYNGEE. Trimming pared 4 bases from V and 1 base from J, leaving 8 bases between. For the CDR3, the DNA is TGTGCCAGCAGCCCCCAGCGGAACACCGGGGAGCTGTTTTTT. It yields the protein CASSPQRNTGELFF.

The V and J genes are TRBV27 and TRBJ2-7; no firm D call. The germline V and J ends were trimmed by 5 bases and 3 bases, with 8 bases remaining between them. In germline, CDR1 is MNHEY, CDR2 SMNVEV (reference sequence). This CDR3 is 12 amino acids long. For the CDR3, the DNA is TGTGCCAGCAGTACTAACTTCTACGAGCAGTACTTC. It encodes CASSTNFYEQYF.

This clone showed up just a few times. This rearrangement joins TRBV5-4 to TRBJ1-4; D is unresolved. Germline values: CDR1 SGHNT, CDR2 YYREEE (reference sequence). Trimming stripped 4 bases from V and 5 bases from J, with 9 bases between. The CDR3 loop spans 13 amino acids. In DNA form, the CDR3 reads TGTGCCAGCAGCGAGGTTTCGAATGAAAAACTGTTTTTT. The encoded protein is CASSEVSNEKLFF.

V is TRBV28 and J is TRBJ1-4, with 7 bases that match TRBD1. The length of the CDR3 is 18 residues. Germline CDR1 reads MDHEN; CDR2 reads SYDVKM. V shed 5 bases, J shed 4 bases, and the junction held 16 bases outside the gene matches. The CDR3 loop reads CASSLTGSRGKHNEKLFF. The CDR3 DNA reads TGTGCCAGCAGTCTGACAGGGTCTCGGGGGAAGCATAATGAAAAACTGTTTTTT. The whole variable domain, filled in from reference TRBV28 and TRBJ1-4, reads DVKVTQSSRYLVKRTGEKVFLECVQDMDHENMFWYRQDPGLGLRLIYFSYDVKMKEKGDIPEGYSVSREKKERFSLILESASTNQTSMYLCASSLTGSRGKHNEKLFFGSGTQLSVL.

This clone was counted only a few times. CDR3: CASSRTSGENSYEQYF. The CDR3 region has the DNA TGTGCCAGCAGCCGAACTAGCGGGGAGAACTCCTACGAGCAGTACTTC. The chain couples TRBV2 to TRBJ2-7, with TRBD2 identical over 10 bases. The CDR3 extends over 16 amino acids. Germline-derived CDR1 and CDR2 are SNHLY and FYNNEI. V lost 6 bases and J lost 0; bases outside the gene matches: 8.

The genes are TRBV4-3 and TRBJ1-2, with D possibly being TRBD1 (5 bases). The CDR3 loop spans 17 amino acids. Per germline, CDR1 LGHNA and CDR2 YSLEER. V lost 3 bases and J lost 4, with 21 bases in between. This CDR3 reads CASSQDSWQGIVYGYTF. CDR3 nucleotide sequence: TGCGCCAGCAGCCAGGATAGTTGGCAGGGAATTGTCTATGGCTACACCTTC.

This chain connects TRBV19 to TRBJ1-1; no clear D gene. The germline CDR1 and CDR2 sequences are LNHDA and SQIVND (reference sequence). This CDR3 region has 15 residues. The germline V and J ends were trimmed by 1 base and 0 bases, with 9 bases remaining between them. In DNA, the CDR3 is TGTGCCAGTAGTATAGGGAACAGCTTGAACACTGAAGCTTTCTTT. Protein: CASSIGNSLNTEAFF.

The genes are TRBV7-9 and TRBJ1-5, with D unclear. Deletions cut 4 bases from V and 4 bases from J, with 5 bases between. The length of the CDR3 is 12 residues. Germline V gene sequence: CDR1 SEHNR, CDR2 FQNEAQ (reference sequence). The CDR3 sequence: CASSSGNQPQHF. The DNA of the CDR3 is TGTGCCAGCAGCTCGGGAAATCAGCCCCAGCATTTT.

A single count supports this clone. The chain employs TRBV7-9 and TRBJ1-2, with a weak D call TRBD1 (5 bases). This CDR3 has 16 amino acids. V lost 4 bases, J lost 3 bases, and 18 bases lay in between. Germline-derived CDR1 and CDR2 are SEHNR and FQNEAQ (reference sequence). DNA for the CDR3: TGTGCCAGCAGCTCACCGACAGTGGGGCATCACTATGGCTACACCTTC. Its translation is CASSSPTVGHHYGYTF.

V is TRBV9 and J is TRBJ1-5, with D perhaps matching TRBD1 (6 bases). Looked up from germline, CDR1 is SGDLS and CDR2 is YYNGEE. V gave up 0 bases and J gave up 0 bases, with 16 bases separating them. The CDR3 spans 18 residues. The CDR3 here is CASSVASTGPYSNQPQHF. DNA for the CDR3: TGTGCCAGCAGCGTAGCTTCGACAGGACCGTATAGCAATCAGCCCCAGCATTTT.

This chain joins TRBV25-1 and TRBJ2-7; 7 bases map to TRBD1. Germline V gene data show CDR1 as MGHDK and CDR2 as SYGVNS. Trimming at V came to 10 bases and at J to 5 bases, leaving 14 bases not matched to a gene. The CDR3 length is 14 residues. The CDR3 here is CAKNRGRHVNEQYF. The CDR3 nucleotides are TGTGCCAAAAACAGGGGACGCCATGTAAACGAGCAGTACTTC.

This chain connects TRBV28 to TRBJ2-5; possibly TRBD1 or TRBD2 for D (7 bases each). Per germline, CDR1 MDHEN and CDR2 SYDVKM. The CDR3 length is 13 residues. V was pared by 8 bases and J by 5 bases, with 15 bases between. Written as DNA, the CDR3 is TGTGCCAGCCGACAGGGAGGGTGGGAGACCCAGTACTTC. Translating gives CASRQGGWETQYF.

Details on this clone: This sample includes further DNA sequences coding for the same CDR3. This CDR3 reads CASSPGTNEQFF. CDR3 coding DNA: TGTGCCAGCAGCCCCGGGACCAATGAGCAGTTCTTC. The rearrangement joins TRBV27 to TRBJ2-1; D tentatively fits TRBD1 or TRBD2 (5 bases each). Germline V CDR1 and CDR2: MNHEY, SMNVEV (reference sequence). The V and J ends lost 6 bases and 6 bases respectively, with 9 bases between them. The CDR3 runs to 12 residues.

A single count supports this clone. The V gene is TRBV6-1, the J gene TRBJ1-1; no reliable D call. The CDR3 totals 9 residues. V was shortened by 6 bases and J by 8 bases, with 4 bases between the two germline ends. Germline CDR1 MNHNS, CDR2 SASEGT. The CDR3 DNA sequence: TGTGCCAGCAGCTTCGAAGCTTTCTTT. This encodes CASSFEAFF.

The chain employs TRBV5-1 and TRBJ1-2, with D unresolved. CDR1 and CDR2 from the germline V gene are SGHRS and YFSETQ. The CDR3 totals 13 residues. V was trimmed by 1 base and J by 6 bases, leaving 10 bases between them. The CDR3 DNA sequence: TGCGCCAGCAGCTTGAATAGCGGGAATGGCTACACCTTC. Residues: CASSLNSGNGYTF.

The rearrangement links TRBV6-5 to TRBJ2-2; perhaps TRBD1 as D (6 bases). CDR3 length: 15 residues. V lost 5 bases and J lost 4, with 14 bases in between. Per the germline V gene, CDR1 is MNHEY and CDR2 is SVGAGI. The CDR3 sequence is CASSPGGDFTGELFF. The CDR3 nucleotides read TGTGCCAGCAGTCCTGGGGGCGACTTCACCGGGGAGCTGTTTTTT.

The V and J genes are TRBV7-2 and TRBJ1-2, with 7 bases fitting TRBD1. Trimming took 1 base from V and 4 from J; bases not matched to a gene: 15. Germline-derived CDR1 and CDR2 are SGHTA and FQGNSA. This CDR3 region has 18 residues. CDR3 amino acids: CASSLDGQGEVASYGYTF. For the CDR3, the DNA is TGTGCCAGCAGCTTAGATGGCCAGGGGGAGGTTGCTTCCTATGGCTACACCTTC.

The sample holds one count of this clone. V usage is TRBV6-1 and J usage is TRBJ2-5; 8 nucleotides match TRBD1. The germline gives CDR1 MNHNS, CDR2 SASEGT. The J segment lost 1 base and the V segment lost 1 base, leaving 5 bases of the junction unmatched. The CDR3 has 16 residues. DNA for the CDR3: TGTGCCAGCAGTGAAGATAACAGGGGGAGCCAAGAGACCCAGTACTTC. Translation gives CASSEDNRGSQETQYF.

J is TRBJ2-1 and V is TRBV7-3; the match to TRBD2 covers 11 bases. Germline CDR1 is SGHTA and CDR2 is FQGTGA. This CDR3 is built from 16 residues. Trimming cost V 4 bases and J 8 bases; bases outside gene matches: 10. The CDR3 sequence: CASSSWTSGSEDEQFF. The CDR3 DNA reads as TGTGCCAGCAGCTCTTGGACTAGCGGGTCAGAGGATGAGCAGTTCTTC.

V usage is TRBV9 and J usage is TRBJ2-1, with 8 bases that match TRBD2. This CDR3 is 15 amino acids long. Germline CDR1 reads SGDLS; CDR2 reads YYNGEE. After removal of 4 bases from V and 0 bases from J, the junction contained 3 bases not matched to a gene. The CDR3 loop reads CASSPSGSSYNEQFF. The CDR3 nucleotides are TGTGCCAGCAGCCCTAGCGGGTCCTCCTACAATGAGCAGTTCTTC. Looking up the rest from reference TRBV9 and TRBJ2-1 gives the full variable domain: DSGVTQTPKHLITATGQRVTLRCSPRSGDLSVYWYQQSLDQGLQFLIQYYNGEERAKGNILERFSAQQFPDLHSELNLSSLELGDSALYFCASSPSGSSYNEQFFGPGTRLTVL.

A few counts support this clone. This chain's CDR3 is CASRTWDTQYF. The CDR3 nucleotides read TGTGCCAGCAGGACGTGGGATACGCAGTATTTT. This sequence joins TRBV25-1 and TRBJ2-3; no clear D gene. V shed 6 bases and J shed 6 bases, with 7 bases lying between them. CDR3 length: 11 amino acids. Germline assignment: CDR1 MGHDK and CDR2 SYGVNS. Full variable domain (rest looked up from reference TRBV25-1 and TRBJ2-3): EADIYQTPRYLVIGTGKKITLECSQTMGHDKMYWYQQDPGMELHLIHYSYGVNSTEKGDLSSESTVSRIRTEHFPLTLESARPSHTSQYLCASRTWDTQYFGPGTRLTVL.

The chain carries TRBV5-6 and TRBJ2-1; unclear D gene. Germline CDR1 reads SGHDT; CDR2 reads YYEEEE. The CDR3 contains 13 residues. Trimming cost V 4 bases and J 8 bases, with 13 bases left between them. The CDR3 protein is CASSPLYLDEQFF. Here the CDR3 DNA reads TGTGCCAGCAGCCCCCTGTACCTGGATGAGCAGTTCTTC.

This clone was seen just once. V usage is TRBV4-3 and J usage is TRBJ2-5; D might be TRBD1 (5 bases). The CDR3 is made up of 15 amino acids. The V end was cut by 0 bases, the J end by 5 bases, with 13 bases between. Germline lookup yields CDR1 LGHNA and CDR2 YSLEER. CDR3 loop: CASSQDRASQETQYF. CDR3 nucleotides: TGCGCCAGCAGCCAAGACAGGGCAAGTCAGGAGACCCAGTACTTC.

The V and J genes are TRBV4-3 and TRBJ2-7; 11 bases match TRBD2. Trimming took 3 bases from V and 4 from J; bases not matched to a gene: 11. The CDR3 extends over 17 amino acids. CDR1 and CDR2 from the germline V gene are LGHNA and YSLEER. DNA for the CDR3: TGCGCCAGCAGCCAGGTTTCAATAGCGGGAGGGAGTTACGAGCAGTACTTC. Its translation: CASSQVSIAGGSYEQYF.

In its sample, this clone was seen once. The chain has TRBV19 and TRBJ1-1; 8 nucleotides match TRBD1. Per germline, CDR1 LNHDA and CDR2 SQIVND (reference sequence). CDR3 length: 18 amino acids. The V segment lost 3 bases and the J segment 0 bases; nucleotides outside the gene matches: 12. The DNA for the CDR3 is TGTGCCAGTAGTATTCTGGCAGGGGGCGAAGTCATGAACACTGAAGCTTTCTTT. Translation gives CASSILAGGEVMNTEAFF. Using reference TRBV19 and TRBJ1-1 for the parts outside the CDR3, the full variable domain is DGGITQSPKYLFRKEGQNVTLSCEQNLNHDAMYWYRQDPGQGLRLIYYSQIVNDFQKGDIAEGYSVSREKKESFPLTVTSAQKNPTAFYLCASSILAGGEVMNTEAFFGQGTRLTVV.

This chain uses TRBV6-4 with TRBJ2-2; D is possibly TRBD1 or TRBD2 (5 bases each). From germline, CDR1 is MRHNA and CDR2 SNTAGT. Deletions cut 0 bases from V and 4 bases from J, with 12 bases between. The CDR3 is 16 residues long. CDR3 sequence (DNA): TGTGCCAGCAGTGACTCGGGACGTATGAGCACCGGGGAGCTGTTTTTT. Translated, it gives CASSDSGRMSTGELFF.